These T cell receptor beta chains were read from a single sample in a study of shared clonotypes between healthy human individuals. Only in-frame clones appear in the TCRdb table, and some are missing; sequencing was by immunoSEQ multiplex PCR. The table lists millions of clones, around 95% of them singletons, with more than 0.1% in the top ten. The specimen sequenced was naive CD4+ T cells sorted from blood. These TCRs come from a man aged 18 to 29 in good health. The CDR3 runs from the conserved cysteine through the conserved F or W. D genes are given only for firm matches. Expanded clones get a size class; other rows say once, few or many, or leave the size out.

.	TRBV5-4	TRBD2	TRBJ2-1	CASTRAGGSYNEQFF	TGTGCCAGCACCAGAGCGGGAGGATCCTACAATGAGCAGTTCTTC
.	TRBV11-2	TRBD1	TRBJ1-3	CASSRTGQIISGNTIYF	TGTGCCAGCAGCCGGACGGGACAGATAATCTCTGGAAACACCATATATTTT
.	TRBV7-8	TRBD1	TRBJ2-7	CASSLQGQGAYEQYF	TGTGCCAGCAGCTTGCAGGGACAGGGGGCCTACGAGCAGTACTTC
.	TRBV14	.	TRBJ2-3	CASSQYTDTQYF	TGTGCCAGCAGCCAATATACAGATACGCAGTATTTT
once	TRBV30	.	TRBJ1-6	CAWKGKGGNSPLHF	TGTGCCTGGAAGGGGAAAGGTGGGAATTCACCCCTCCACTTT
.	TRBV2	.	TRBJ1-5	CASSVAWGRSDQPQHF	TGTGCCAGCAGTGTGGCTTGGGGGCGATCGGATCAGCCCCAGCATTTT
.	TRBV6-6	.	TRBJ2-5	CASRDVQETQYF	TGTGCCAGCAGGGACGTTCAAGAGACCCAGTACTTC
.	TRBV28	TRBD2	TRBJ2-5	CASSLSGGGETQYF	TGTGCCAGCAGTTTAAGCGGGGGCGGAGAGACCCAGTACTTC
.	TRBV10-1	TRBD2	TRBJ2-2	CASSEGRDTGELFF	TGCGCCAGCAGTGAGGGGAGGGACACCGGGGAGCTGTTTTTT
.	TRBV7-9	TRBD2	TRBJ2-3	CASSPPGLALLNTQYF	TGTGCCAGCAGCCCTCCGGGACTAGCCCTATTGAATACGCAGTATTTT
.	TRBV11-2	.	TRBJ1-1	CASSSGRTNTEAFF	TGTGCCAGCAGCTCGGGACGGACGAACACTGAAGCTTTCTTT
.	TRBV28	TRBD1	TRBJ1-1	CASLGRDRVFEAFF	TGTGCCAGCTTAGGCCGGGACAGGGTTTTTGAAGCTTTCTTT
.	TRBV5-1	TRBD1	TRBJ2-7	CASSLEGARYEQYF	TGCGCCAGCAGCTTGGAGGGGGCGAGGTACGAGCAGTACTTC
.	TRBV21-1	.	TRBJ1-6	CASSKNRKHSPLHF	TGTGCCAGCAGCAAAAATCGGAAACATTCACCCCTCCACTTT
.	TRBV6-1	TRBD2	TRBJ2-7	CASSGLAGGYEQYF	TGTGCCAGCAGTGGACTAGCGGGGGGCTACGAGCAGTACTTC
.	TRBV6-6	TRBD1	TRBJ1-5	CASSTQGVGPQHF	TGTGCCAGCAGTACACAGGGGGTAGGGCCCCAGCATTTT
.	TRBV27	.	TRBJ2-7	CASSPFPQGLSSYEQYF	TGTGCCAGCAGTCCCTTCCCACAGGGCTTGAGCTCCTACGAGCAGTACTTC
.	TRBV5-1	TRBD2	TRBJ2-1	CASSGLAGGLNEQFF	TGCGCCAGCAGTGGTCTTGCGGGAGGGCTTAATGAGCAGTTCTTC
.	TRBV4-1	TRBD1	TRBJ1-1	CASSPTNRGRDTEAFF	TGCGCCAGCAGCCCCACGAACAGGGGGCGCGACACTGAAGCTTTCTTT
.	TRBV5-1	.	TRBJ1-2	CASSLESGGYGYTF	TGCGCCAGCAGCTTGGAGTCCGGGGGCTATGGCTACACCTTC
.	TRBV19	TRBD1	TRBJ2-7	CASSQPTGFSYEQYF	TGTGCCAGTAGTCAACCGACAGGGTTCTCCTACGAGCAGTACTTC
.	TRBV7-9	.	TRBJ2-3	CASSLGYTDTQYF	TGTGCCAGCAGCTTAGGCTACACAGATACGCAGTATTTT
.	TRBV6-5	TRBD1	TRBJ2-7	CASRRDRGHEQYF	TGTGCCAGCAGGAGGGACAGGGGGCACGAGCAGTACTTC
.	TRBV13	.	TRBJ2-7	CASSQGGQSTYEQYF	TGTGCCAGCAGCCAGGGCGGGCAATCCACCTACGAGCAGTACTTC
.	TRBV18	.	TRBJ2-5	CASSPPRELWYQETQYF	TGTGCCAGCTCACCGCCTCGGGAGCTCTGGTACCAAGAGACCCAGTACTTC
.	TRBV11-2	TRBD2	TRBJ2-1	CASSPSRDYGRSSYNEQFF	TGTGCCAGCAGCCCAAGTAGGGACTACGGTAGGAGCTCCTACAATGAGCAGTTCTTC
once	TRBV6-1	TRBD1	TRBJ1-6	CASSELSGTASNSPLHF	TGTGCCAGCAGCGAACTTTCCGGGACAGCGAGTAATTCACCCCTCCACTTT
.	TRBV18	.	TRBJ1-1	CASSPDRPNTEAFF	TGTGCCAGCTCACCAGATCGACCGAACACTGAAGCTTTCTTT
.	TRBV11-2	TRBD2	TRBJ2-3	CASSLDFGGGDTQYF	TGTGCCAGCAGCTTAGATTTCGGGGGAGGGGATACGCAGTATTTT
.	TRBV27	TRBD2	TRBJ2-5	CASSFSLAGTETQYF	TGTGCCAGCAGTTTTAGCCTAGCGGGAACGGAGACCCAGTACTTC
.	TRBV30	TRBD1	TRBJ2-7	CAWSPGTASYEQYF	TGTGCCTGGAGTCCCGGGACAGCCTCCTACGAGCAGTACTTC
.	TRBV30	.	TRBJ1-6	CAWSVQAPSPLHF	TGTGCCTGGAGTGTACAGGCGCCTTCCCCCCTCCACTTT
.	TRBV6-1	.	TRBJ1-1	CASSVKHLNTEAFF	TGTGCCAGCAGTGTCAAGCATTTGAACACTGAAGCTTTCTTT
.	TRBV5-1	.	TRBJ1-1	CASSSDGYEAFF	TGCGCCAGCAGCTCTGACGGATATGAAGCTTTCTTT
.	TRBV7-2	.	TRBJ2-7	CASSLAGFSYEQYF	TGTGCCAGCAGCTTAGCGGGGTTTTCCTACGAGCAGTACTTC
.	TRBV27	TRBD1	TRBJ1-2	CASLDPGGSGYTF	TGTGCCAGCTTAGATCCAGGGGGGAGCGGCTACACCTTC
few	TRBV5-6	TRBD1	TRBJ1-6	CASTLGTGEGSPLHF	TGTGCCAGCACCTTGGGAACAGGGGAGGGTTCACCCCTCCACTTT
.	TRBV9	TRBD1	TRBJ1-2	CASSTGGWNGYTF	TGTGCCAGCTCGACAGGGGGATGGAATGGCTACACCTTC
.	TRBV28	.	TRBJ1-4	CASSPYMAGEANEKLFF	TGTGCCAGCAGCCCTTACATGGCGGGGGAAGCTAATGAAAAACTGTTTTTT
.	TRBV5-4	.	TRBJ1-2	CASTRQEDYGYTF	TGTGCCAGCACCAGACAAGAAGACTATGGCTACACCTTC
.	TRBV2	.	TRBJ1-5	CASSEERDRRSQPQHF	TGTGCCAGCAGTGAAGAAAGAGACAGACGGAGTCAGCCCCAGCATTTT
.	TRBV28	.	TRBJ1-1	CASSTGGNGQIEAFF	TGTGCCAGCAGCACAGGCGGGAATGGACAGATCGAAGCTTTCTTT
once	TRBV27	.	TRBJ1-5	CASVPGVRRGAQPQHF	TGTGCCAGCGTACCCGGGGTGCGCAGGGGCGCTCAGCCCCAGCATTTT
.	TRBV19	.	TRBJ1-5	CASSIWGSNQPQHF	TGTGCCAGTAGTATATGGGGTAGCAATCAGCCCCAGCATTTT
.	TRBV4-1	TRBD1	TRBJ2-5	CASSQTGRETQYF	TGCGCCAGCAGCCAGACAGGGAGAGAGACCCAGTACTTC
.	TRBV11-2	.	TRBJ1-2	CASSFGVGVSGYTF	TGTGCCAGCAGCTTTGGTGTGGGGGTTTCTGGCTACACCTTC
.	TRBV19	.	TRBJ1-2	CASSIAESYGYTF	TGTGCCAGTAGTATCGCGGAGAGCTATGGCTACACCTTC
once	TRBV5-4	TRBD1	TRBJ2-7	CASSSGTGYYEQYF	TGTGCCAGCAGCTCGGGGACAGGCTACTACGAGCAGTACTTC
once	TRBV5-8	TRBD1	TRBJ1-5	CASSYRGSGNQPQHF	TGTGCCAGCAGCTACAGGGGTTCCGGCAATCAGCCCCAGCATTTT
.	TRBV18	.	TRBJ2-3	CASSLTSSADTQYF	TGTGCCAGCTCACTGACATCTAGCGCAGATACGCAGTATTTT
.	TRBV7-2	TRBD2	TRBJ2-7	CASSLALAGSYEQYF	TGTGCCAGCAGCTTAGCTCTAGCGGGTTCCTACGAGCAGTACTTC
.	TRBV28	.	TRBJ1-2	CASSNRSLNYGYTF	TGTGCCAGCAGTAACCGATCCCTTAACTATGGCTACACCTTC
.	TRBV11-2	TRBD1	TRBJ2-2	CASSLAGGITGELFF	TGTGCCAGCAGCTTAGCAGGGGGTATTACCGGGGAGCTGTTTTTT
.	TRBV20-1	.	TRBJ2-5	CSASVSPNLDF	TGCAGTGCTAGTGTATCCCCCAATTTGGACTTC
.	TRBV6-9	TRBD2	TRBJ2-2	CASSTGGLADYTGELFF	TGTGCCAGCAGTACCGGGGGACTAGCGGACTACACCGGGGAGCTGTTTTTT
.	TRBV6-6	TRBD2	TRBJ2-3	CASSSGLAGADTQYF	TGTGCCAGCAGTTCGGGACTAGCGGGAGCAGATACGCAGTATTTT
.	TRBV6-5	.	TRBJ2-5	CASSSAETQYF	TGTGCCAGCAGCTCAGCGGAGACCCAGTACTTC
.	TRBV29-1	.	TRBJ1-1	CSVGNSGARNTEAFF	TGCAGCGTGGGGAATTCGGGGGCACGGAACACTGAAGCTTTCTTT
.	TRBV4-1	TRBD1	TRBJ1-1	CASSTPGTGRAEAFF	TGCGCCAGCAGCACCCCCGGGACAGGGCGAGCTGAAGCTTTCTTT